The present TCR beta chain was sequenced within a study of T cell responses to AZD1222 COVID-19 vaccine. Here immunoSEQ multiplex PCR was the method, and the copy in TCRdb shows in-frame clones only, minus some. The sample shows roughly 79,000 clones, approximately 80% of them seen only once. Whole-study findings and limits: White British ancestry dominated among donors, who included more females, and clonal diversity was possibly underestimated. Unmutated regions of variants are reportedly targeted by nearly half of spike-specific TCRs. Spike-specific TCR breadth and depth grew following two AZD1222 doses.

A remark on this clone: Its antigen is not identified.

Germline lookup yields CDR1 SEHNR and CDR2 FQNEAQ (reference sequence). This CDR3 has 13 residues. V was pared by 5 bases and J by 0 bases, with 7 bases between. The TCR was taken from an adult in good health. The input for sequencing was peripheral blood, taken on day 0 of AZD1222 vaccination. The genes are TRBV7-9 and TRBJ2-5, with D uncertain. The CDR3 DNA reads as TGTGCCAGCAGCCATAGTAACCAAGAGACCCAGTACTTC. Residues: CASSHSNQETQYF.